One T cell receptor (beta chain) is described in this entry. This sample was included in a study of T cell responses to AZD1222 COVID-19 vaccine. The repertoire was sequenced with immunoSEQ multiplex PCR; TCRdb's copy has only in-frame clones and lacks some. This sample has about 160,000 clones, with 92% found just once. After removal of 2 bases from V and 3 bases from J, the junction contained 10 bases not matched to a gene. Germline lookup yields CDR1 MNHNS and CDR2 SASEGT. There are 18 residues in the CDR3. The chain has TRBV6-1 and TRBJ1-6, with 7 bases identical to TRBD1. The sample in question was peripheral blood, obtained 28 days after the second AZD1222 dose. The TCR comes from an adult who received the AZD1222 COVID-19 vaccine. The CDR3 DNA is TGTGCCAGCAGTGAAATGTTCTTGTCAGGGGGCTATAATTCACCCCTCCACTTT. Protein sequence: CASSEMFLSGGYNSPLHF.